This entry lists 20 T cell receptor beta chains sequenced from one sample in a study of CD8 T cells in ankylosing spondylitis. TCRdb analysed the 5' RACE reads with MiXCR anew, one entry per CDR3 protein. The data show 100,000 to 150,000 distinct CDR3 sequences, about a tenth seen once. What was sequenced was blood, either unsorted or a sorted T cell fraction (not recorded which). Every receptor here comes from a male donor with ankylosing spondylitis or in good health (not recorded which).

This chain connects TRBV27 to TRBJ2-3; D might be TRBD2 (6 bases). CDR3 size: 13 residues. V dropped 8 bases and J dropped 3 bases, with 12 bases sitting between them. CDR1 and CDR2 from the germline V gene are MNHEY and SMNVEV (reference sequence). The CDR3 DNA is TGTGCCAGCGGGCGGGATTCAACAGATACGCAGTATTTT. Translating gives CASGRDSTDTQYF.

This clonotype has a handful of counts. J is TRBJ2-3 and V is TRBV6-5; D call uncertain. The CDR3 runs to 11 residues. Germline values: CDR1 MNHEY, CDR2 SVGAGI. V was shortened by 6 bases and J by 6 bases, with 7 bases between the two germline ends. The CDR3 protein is CASSSPDTQYF. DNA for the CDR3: TGTGCCAGCAGCTCCCCGGATACGCAGTATTTT.

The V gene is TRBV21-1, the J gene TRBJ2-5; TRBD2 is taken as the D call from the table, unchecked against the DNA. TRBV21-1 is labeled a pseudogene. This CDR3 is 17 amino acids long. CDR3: CASRKGELAGEEETQYF. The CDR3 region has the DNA TGTGCCAGCAGAAAAGGGGAACTAGCGGGTGAAGAAGAGACCCAGTACTTC.

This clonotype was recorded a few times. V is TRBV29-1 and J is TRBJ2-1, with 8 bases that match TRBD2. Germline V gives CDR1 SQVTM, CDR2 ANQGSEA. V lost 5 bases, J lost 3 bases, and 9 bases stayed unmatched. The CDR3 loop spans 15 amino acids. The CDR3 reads CSVMVVSGSYNEQFF. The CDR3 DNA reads TGCAGCGTTATGGTGGTAAGCGGGAGCTACAATGAGCAGTTCTTC.

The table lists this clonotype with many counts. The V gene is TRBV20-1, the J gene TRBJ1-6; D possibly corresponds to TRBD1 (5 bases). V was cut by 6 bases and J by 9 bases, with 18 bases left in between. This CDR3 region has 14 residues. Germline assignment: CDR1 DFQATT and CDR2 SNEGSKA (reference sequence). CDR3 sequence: CSALARDWTSPLHF. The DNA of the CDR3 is TGCAGTGCCCTCGCACGGGACTGGACTTCACCCCTCCACTTT.

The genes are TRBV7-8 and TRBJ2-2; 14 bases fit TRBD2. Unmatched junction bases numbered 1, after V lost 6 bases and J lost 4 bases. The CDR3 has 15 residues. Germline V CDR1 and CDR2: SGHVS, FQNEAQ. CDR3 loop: CASRGLAGATGELFF. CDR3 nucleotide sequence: TGTGCCAGCAGGGGACTAGCGGGAGCCACCGGGGAGCTGTTTTTT.

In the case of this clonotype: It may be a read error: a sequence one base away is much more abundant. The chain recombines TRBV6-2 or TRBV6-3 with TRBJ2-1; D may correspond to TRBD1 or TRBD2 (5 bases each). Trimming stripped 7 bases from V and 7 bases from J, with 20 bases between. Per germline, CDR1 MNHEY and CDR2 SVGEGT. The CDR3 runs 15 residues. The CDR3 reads CASKTGQWGKNEQFF. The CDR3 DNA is TGTGCCAGCAAAACGGGGCAATGGGGGAAGAATGAGCAGTTCTTC.

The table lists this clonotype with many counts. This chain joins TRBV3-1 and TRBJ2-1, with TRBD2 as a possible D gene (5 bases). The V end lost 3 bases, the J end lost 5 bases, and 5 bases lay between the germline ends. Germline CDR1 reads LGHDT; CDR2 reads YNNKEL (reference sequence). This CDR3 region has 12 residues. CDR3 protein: CASSHGDNEQFF. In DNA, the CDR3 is TGTGCCAGCAGCCACGGGGACAATGAGCAGTTCTTC.

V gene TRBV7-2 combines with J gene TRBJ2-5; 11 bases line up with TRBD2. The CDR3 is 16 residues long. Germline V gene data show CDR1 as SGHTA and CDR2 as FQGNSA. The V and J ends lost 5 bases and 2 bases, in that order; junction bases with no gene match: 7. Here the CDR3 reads CASSKIAGGRQETQYF. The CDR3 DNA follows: TGTGCCAGCAGCAAAATAGCGGGAGGGCGTCAAGAGACCCAGTACTTC.

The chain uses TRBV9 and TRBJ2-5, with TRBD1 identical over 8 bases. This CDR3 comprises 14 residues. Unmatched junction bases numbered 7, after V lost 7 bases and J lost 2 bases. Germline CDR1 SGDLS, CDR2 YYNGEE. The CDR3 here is CASARTGTQETQYF. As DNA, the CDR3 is TGTGCCAGCGCCCGGACAGGGACACAAGAGACCCAGTACTTC.

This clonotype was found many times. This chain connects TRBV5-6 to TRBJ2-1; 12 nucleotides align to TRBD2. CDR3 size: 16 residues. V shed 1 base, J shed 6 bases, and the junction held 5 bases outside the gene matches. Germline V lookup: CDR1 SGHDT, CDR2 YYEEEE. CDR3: CASSLPRLAGVNEQFF. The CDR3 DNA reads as TGTGCCAGCAGCTTGCCACGACTAGCGGGAGTCAATGAGCAGTTCTTC. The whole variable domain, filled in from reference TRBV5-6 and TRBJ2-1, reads DAGVTQSPTHLIKTRGQQVTLRCSPKSGHDTVSWYQQALGQGPQFIFQYYEEEERQRGNFPDRFSGHQFPNYSSELNVNALLLGDSALYLCASSLPRLAGVNEQFFGPGTRLTVL.

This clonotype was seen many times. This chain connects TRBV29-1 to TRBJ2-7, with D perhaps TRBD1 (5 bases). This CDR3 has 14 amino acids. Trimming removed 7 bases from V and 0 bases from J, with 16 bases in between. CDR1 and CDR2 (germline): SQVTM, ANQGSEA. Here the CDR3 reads CSAKGLADSYEQYF. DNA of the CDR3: TGCAGCGCTAAGGGGCTCGCAGACTCCTACGAGCAGTACTTC.

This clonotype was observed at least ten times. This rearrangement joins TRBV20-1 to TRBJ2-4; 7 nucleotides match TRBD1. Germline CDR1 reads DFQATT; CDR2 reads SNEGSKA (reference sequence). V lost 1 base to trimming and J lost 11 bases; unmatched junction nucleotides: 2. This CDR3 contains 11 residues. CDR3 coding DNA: TGCAGTGCTAGAGGGGGGACAGTTCAGTACTTC. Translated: CSARGGTVQYF.

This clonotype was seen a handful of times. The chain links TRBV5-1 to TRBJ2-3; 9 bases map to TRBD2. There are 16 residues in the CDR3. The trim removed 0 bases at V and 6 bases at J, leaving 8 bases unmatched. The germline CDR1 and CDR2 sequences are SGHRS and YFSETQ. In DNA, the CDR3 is TGCGCCAGCAGCTTGGAAGCGGGAGGCGCCACCGATACGCAGTATTTT. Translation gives CASSLEAGGATDTQYF.

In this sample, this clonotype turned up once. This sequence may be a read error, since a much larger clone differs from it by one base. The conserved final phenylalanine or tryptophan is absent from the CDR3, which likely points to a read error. Here the CDR3 reads CSAESGNYNEQFL. The CDR3 bases are TGCAGTGCAGAGAGCGGAAACTACAATGAGCAGTTCCTC. V usage is TRBV20-1 and J usage is TRBJ2-1, with TRBD2 as a possible D gene (5 bases). Germline CDR1 reads DFQATT; CDR2 reads SNEGSKA (reference sequence). There are 13 residues in the CDR3. Trimming pared 6 bases from V and 3 bases from J, leaving 12 bases between.

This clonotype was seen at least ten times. The CDR3 bases are TGCAGTGCTAGAGGCGAGGCGGGTCCCAATCAGCCCCAGCATTTT. Protein: CSARGEAGPNQPQHF. V is TRBV20-1 and J is TRBJ1-5; unclear D gene. The CDR3 is made up of 15 amino acids. Germline V gene sequence: CDR1 DFQATT, CDR2 SNEGSKA (reference sequence). V was trimmed by 1 base and J by 3 bases, leaving 13 bases between them.

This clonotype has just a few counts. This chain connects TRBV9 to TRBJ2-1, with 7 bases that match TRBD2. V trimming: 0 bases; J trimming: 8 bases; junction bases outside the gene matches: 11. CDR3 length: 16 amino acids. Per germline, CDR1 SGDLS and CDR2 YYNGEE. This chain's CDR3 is CASSVGPASGVHEQFF. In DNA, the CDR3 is TGTGCCAGCAGCGTAGGGCCGGCTAGCGGTGTCCATGAGCAGTTCTTC. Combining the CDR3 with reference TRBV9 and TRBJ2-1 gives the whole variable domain DSGVTQTPKHLITATGQRVTLRCSPRSGDLSVYWYQQSLDQGLQFLIQYYNGEERAKGNILERFSAQQFPDLHSELNLSSLELGDSALYFCASSVGPASGVHEQFFGPGTRLTVL.

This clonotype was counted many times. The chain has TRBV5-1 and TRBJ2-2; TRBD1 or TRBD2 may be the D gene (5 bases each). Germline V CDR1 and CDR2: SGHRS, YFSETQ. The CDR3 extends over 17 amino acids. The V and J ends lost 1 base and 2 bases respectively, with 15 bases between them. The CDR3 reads CASSLYTGQGNTGELFF. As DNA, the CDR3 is TGCGCCAGCAGCTTGTATACGGGGCAGGGAAACACCGGGGAGCTGTTTTTT.

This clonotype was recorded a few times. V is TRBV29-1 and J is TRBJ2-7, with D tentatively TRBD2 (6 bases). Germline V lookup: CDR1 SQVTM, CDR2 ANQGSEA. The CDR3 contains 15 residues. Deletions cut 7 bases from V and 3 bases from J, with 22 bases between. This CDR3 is CSALTRGSGIYEQYF. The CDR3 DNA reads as TGCAGCGCACTAACCCGGGGGTCGGGGATCTACGAGCAGTACTTC.

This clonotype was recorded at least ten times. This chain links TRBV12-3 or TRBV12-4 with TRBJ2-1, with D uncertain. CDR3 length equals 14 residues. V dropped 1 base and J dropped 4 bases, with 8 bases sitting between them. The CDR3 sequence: CASSLVAGYNEQFF. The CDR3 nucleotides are TGTGCCAGCAGTTTAGTGGCCGGGTACAATGAGCAGTTCTTC.